These T cell receptor beta chains were read from a single sample in a study of OX40 agonist ivuxolimab in advanced cancers. Profiling relied on immunoSEQ multiplex PCR, and the TCRdb table lists in-frame clones only, not all of them. Of around 44,000 clones listed, more than 75% were seen once; the top ten hold about a third. The specimen comprised CD4+ or CD8+ T cells sorted from blood, sampled in a trial of the OX40 agonist ivuxolimab. These receptors originate from an adult with an advanced solid tumor such as melanoma, head and neck, liver or kidney cancer. Each CDR3 is given with its conserved first and last residue. The order of the fields is D gene, J gene, CDR3 length, V gene, clone size, CDR3 protein, CDR3 DNA. A D gene is named only where the DNA matches it firmly. Clone size appears in some rows only: once, few, many, or a class for an expanded clone.

.	TRBJ2-1	15	TRBV6-1	.	CASSEYQASGYEQFF	TGTGCCAGCAGTGAATATCAGGCGTCCGGGTATGAGCAGTTCTTC
TRBD2	TRBJ2-5	17	TRBV5-1	once	CASSLVSSGSILETQYF	TGCGCCAGCAGCTTGGTCTCTAGCGGGAGTATTTTGGAGACCCAGTACTTC
.	TRBJ1-2	14	TRBV19	.	CASSPGPNNYGYTF	TGTGCCAGTAGTCCAGGACCCAATAACTATGGCTACACCTTC
.	TRBJ2-7	14	TRBV30	.	CAWSYGGASYEQYF	TGTGCCTGGAGTTATGGCGGGGCCTCCTACGAGCAGTACTTC
TRBD1	TRBJ1-3	13	TRBV5-4	.	CASSFDRVDTIYF	TGTGCCAGCAGCTTCGACAGGGTAGACACCATATATTTT
.	TRBJ2-5	16	TRBV9	once	CASSVGNGQGKETQYF	TGTGCCAGCAGCGTAGGGAATGGGCAGGGGAAAGAGACCCAGTACTTC
TRBD1	TRBJ2-3	16	TRBV7-3	.	CASSLSGTGYTDTQYF	TGTGCCAGCAGCTTATCTGGGACAGGGTACACAGATACGCAGTATTTT
TRBD2	TRBJ2-3	15	TRBV7-3	.	CASSPSAGNTDTQYF	TGTGCCAGCAGCCCTTCAGCGGGGAACACAGATACGCAGTATTTT
.	TRBJ1-4	14	TRBV5-5	.	CASSFRQDNEKLFF	TGTGCCAGCAGCTTCCGGCAGGATAATGAAAAACTGTTTTTT
.	TRBJ1-4	13	TRBV28	.	CASSLTWASKLFF	TGTGCCAGCAGTCTAACGTGGGCCTCAAAGCTGTTTTTT
.	TRBJ1-4	13	TRBV19	.	CASSAATNEKLFF	TGTGCCAGTAGTGCGGCAACTAATGAAAAACTGTTTTTT
.	TRBJ1-5	17	TRBV19	.	CASSKTTGSYSNQPQHF	TGTGCCAGTAGTAAGACTACAGGATCGTATAGCAATCAGCCCCAGCATTTT
.	TRBJ2-1	15	TRBV5-1	.	CASSLDASSYNEQFF	TGCGCCAGCAGCTTGGACGCGAGCTCCTACAATGAGCAGTTCTTC
TRBD1	TRBJ1-4	16	TRBV5-1	.	CASSGGSGTDNEKLFF	TGCGCCAGCAGCGGCGGTTCCGGGACAGATAATGAAAAACTGTTTTTT
TRBD1	TRBJ2-3	15	TRBV18	once	CASSPGQPTTDTQYF	TGTGCCAGCTCACCGGGACAGCCGACCACAGATACGCAGTATTTT
TRBD1	TRBJ2-6	16	TRBV9	.	CASARDRGSGANVLTF	TGTGCCAGCGCCCGGGACAGGGGTTCTGGGGCCAACGTCCTGACTTTC
.	TRBJ2-7	13	TRBV7-3	.	CASSFSVSYEQYF	TGTGCCAGCAGCTTTAGCGTAAGCTACGAGCAGTACTTC
.	TRBJ1-1	15	TRBV15	.	CATSKAAIRGTEAFF	TGTGCCACCAGCAAAGCGGCCATTCGGGGCACTGAAGCTTTCTTT
TRBD2	TRBJ2-2	16	TRBV5-4	.	CASSQRTSGNTGELFF	TGTGCCAGCAGCCAAAGGACTAGCGGGAACACCGGGGAGCTGTTTTTT
.	TRBJ2-7	18	TRBV4-2	few	CASSRKGVGGAGSYEQYF	TGTGCCAGCAGCCGAAAAGGGGTTGGAGGGGCGGGCTCCTACGAGCAGTACTTC
TRBD1	TRBJ2-7	14	TRBV2	.	CASRSGTGSYEQYF	TGTGCCAGCAGGTCCGGGACAGGGTCCTACGAGCAGTACTTC
.	TRBJ2-7	12	TRBV6-5	.	CASSGDNYEQYF	TGTGCCAGCAGCGGGGACAACTACGAGCAGTACTTC
TRBD1	TRBJ1-3	14	TRBV19	.	CASSSGQGADTIYF	TGTGCCAGTAGTTCCGGACAGGGGGCAGACACCATATATTTT
.	TRBJ1-2	11	TRBV20-1	.	CSAKQDYGYTF	TGCAGTGCGAAACAGGATTATGGCTACACCTTC
TRBD1	TRBJ1-4	14	TRBV6-5	.	CASSPGQQNEKLFF	TGTGCCAGCAGCCCGGGACAGCAGAATGAAAAACTGTTTTTT
.	TRBJ2-7	14	TRBV6-5	.	CASSGEGGSYEQYF	TGTGCCAGCAGTGGGGAGGGGGGCTCCTACGAGCAGTACTTC
.	TRBJ1-2	14	TRBV5-1	.	CASSLRVRGEGYTF	TGCGCCAGCAGCCTGCGGGTGAGGGGAGAAGGCTACACCTTC
.	TRBJ2-5	14	TRBV5-1	.	CASSFLRIGETQYF	TGCGCCAGCAGCTTTCTTAGGATTGGGGAGACCCAGTACTTC
TRBD1	TRBJ1-1	14	TRBV7-3	.	CASSLTGGNTEAFF	TGTGCCAGCAGCCTCACAGGGGGCAACACTGAAGCTTTCTTT
.	TRBJ1-5	15	TRBV2	.	CASSEEAGGNQPQHF	TGTGCCAGCAGTGAAGAGGCAGGGGGCAATCAGCCCCAGCATTTT
.	TRBJ2-3	17	TRBV9	.	CASSASEVWRDTDTQYF	TGTGCCAGCAGCGCCAGCGAAGTGTGGAGGGACACAGATACGCAGTATTTT
.	TRBJ1-6	13	TRBV6-1	.	CASTLQGWSPLHF	TGTGCCAGCACATTGCAGGGGTGGTCACCCCTCCACTTT
.	TRBJ1-4	14	TRBV5-1	.	CASSPDPPDEKLFF	TGCGCCAGCAGCCCGGACCCCCCGGATGAAAAACTGTTTTTT
.	TRBJ1-4	13	TRBV30	.	CAWTGLRNEKLFF	TGTGCCTGGACTGGACTCCGTAATGAAAAACTGTTTTTT
TRBD1	TRBJ2-7	15	TRBV19	.	CASSKGGTGGYEQYF	TGTGCCAGTAGTAAAGGAGGGACAGGGGGCTACGAGCAGTACTTC
.	TRBJ2-7	15	TRBV28	.	CASSLGTHPPYEQYF	TGTGCCAGCAGTCTCGGGACCCATCCCCCCTACGAGCAGTACTTC
.	TRBJ2-7	15	TRBV6-6	.	CASSLNPPRPNEQYF	TGTGCCAGCAGTCTCAACCCTCCCCGACCGAACGAGCAGTACTTC
.	TRBJ1-2	12	TRBV29-1	.	CSVERTNYGYTF	TGCAGCGTTGAACGGACTAACTATGGCTACACCTTC
.	TRBJ1-2	13	TRBV28	.	CASTPPGGLGYTF	TGTGCCAGCACCCCCCCCGGGGGACTGGGCTACACCTTC
.	TRBJ2-3	11	TRBV19	.	CASSIGDTQYF	TGTGCCAGTAGTATTGGAGATACGCAGTATTTT
TRBD2	TRBJ2-1	15	TRBV6-1	.	CASTPGLAGDNEQFF	TGTGCCAGCACCCCGGGACTAGCGGGAGACAATGAGCAGTTCTTC
.	TRBJ1-2	14	TRBV5-8	.	CASSFGGSVYGYTF	TGTGCCAGCAGCTTTGGAGGGTCAGTCTATGGCTACACCTTC